These T cell receptor beta chains were read from a single sample in a study of blood T cells in healthy people across ages. From the 5' RACE reads, TCRdb called clonotypes with MiXCR, one entry per CDR3 protein. The table includes approximately 900,000 distinct CDR3 sequences, almost 30% detected once. The sample was also linked to a second study, of T cells of mothers and their children.

The sequenced sample was blood. These receptors were collected from a woman in her 40s in good health. Each CDR3 is given with its conserved first and last residue. The D gene is left open where the match is weak. The size entry is marked missing in some rows and otherwise reads once, few, many or a size class.

abundance	v_gene	d_gene	j_gene	CDR3aa	CDR3nt
-	TRBV20-1	-	TRBJ1-1	CSARQPAGNTEAFF	TGCAGTGCTAGGCAGCCGGCGGGGAACACTGAAGCTTTCTTT
-	TRBV29-1	-	TRBJ1-2	CSVGLEGPSRHGYTF	TGCAGCGTTGGACTAGAGGGACCTAGTAGACATGGCTACACCTTC
few	TRBV5-5	TRBD1	TRBJ1-2	CASSLSRDRVNYSGYTF	TGTGCCAGCAGCTTGTCGCGGGACAGGGTAAATTACAGCGGCTACACCTTC
-	TRBV12-3/TRBV12-4	-	TRBJ2-1	CASSDQRRDNEQFF	TGTGCCAGCTCGGACCAGCGGAGAGACAATGAGCAGTTCTTC
-	TRBV10-3	TRBD1	TRBJ1-1	CATTGDTEAFF	TGTGCCACGACAGGGGACACTGAAGCTTTCTTT
many	TRBV6-6	-	TRBJ1-2	CASSYSQGAGNYGYTF	TGTGCCAGCAGTTACTCACAAGGGGCGGGAAACTATGGCTACACCTTC
many	TRBV7-2	-	TRBJ2-7	CASSQSPPRAYEQYF	TGTGCCAGCAGCCAGTCACCCCCAAGGGCCTACGAGCAGTACTTC
-	TRBV5-1	-	TRBJ1-3	CASSSDYSGTTIYF	TGCGCCAGCAGCTCCGACTACTCTGGAACCACCATATATTTT
many	TRBV30	TRBD2	TRBJ2-1	CAWSTSGANYNEQFF	TGTGCCTGGAGCACTAGCGGCGCTAACTACAATGAGCAGTTCTTC
-	TRBV3-1	-	TRBJ2-3	CASSQDPSITDTQYF	TGTGCCAGCAGCCAAGATCCCTCGATCACAGATACGCAGTATTTT
-	TRBV3-1	TRBD1	TRBJ1-2	CASSQELLTGGGYTF	TGTGCCAGCAGCCAAGAGTTGTTGACAGGGGGTGGCTACACCTTC
-	TRBV2	TRBD1	TRBJ1-5	CASSETGGSQPQHF	TGTGCCAGCAGCGAGACAGGGGGCTCTCAGCCCCAGCATTTT
few	TRBV7-2	TRBD2	TRBJ2-3	CASSLFLAGGGDTQYF	TGTGCCAGCAGCTTATTTCTAGCGGGGGGAGGGGATACGCAGTATTTT
many	TRBV3-1	-	TRBJ2-2	CAVRGAGELFF	TGTGCGGTGCGAGGCGCCGGGGAGCTGTTTTTT
-	TRBV29-1	TRBD2	TRBJ2-2	CSVEGLAGDSNTGELFF	TGCAGCGTCGAAGGACTAGCGGGGGACTCGAACACCGGGGAGCTGTTTTTT
-	TRBV7-2	-	TRBJ2-3	CASSLTPLTSSTDTQYF	TGTGCCAGCAGCTTGACCCCCTTGACATCTTCCACAGATACGCAGTATTTT